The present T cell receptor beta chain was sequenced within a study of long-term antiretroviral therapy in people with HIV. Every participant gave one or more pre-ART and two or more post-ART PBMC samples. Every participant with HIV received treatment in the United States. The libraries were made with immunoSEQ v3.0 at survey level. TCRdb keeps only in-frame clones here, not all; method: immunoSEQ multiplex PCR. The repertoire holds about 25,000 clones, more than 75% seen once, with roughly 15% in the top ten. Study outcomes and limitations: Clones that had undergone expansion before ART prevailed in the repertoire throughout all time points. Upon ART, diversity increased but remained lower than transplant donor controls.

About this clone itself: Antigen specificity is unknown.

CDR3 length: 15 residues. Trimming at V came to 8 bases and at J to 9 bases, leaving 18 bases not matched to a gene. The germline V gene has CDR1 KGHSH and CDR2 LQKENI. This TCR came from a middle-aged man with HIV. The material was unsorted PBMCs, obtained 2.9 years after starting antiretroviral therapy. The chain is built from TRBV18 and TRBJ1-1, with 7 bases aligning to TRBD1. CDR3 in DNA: TGTGCCAGCCACGCGACCTCGGGACAGCTATCTCAAGCTTTCTTT. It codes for CASHATSGQLSQAFF.